This T cell receptor (beta chain) was found in a study of blood T cell repertoires in COVID-19 (dated by TCRdb to about 2020). Concerning the study at large: Collaborator samples came from the United States, Italy and Spain and covered acute and convalescent phases of COVID-19. The material from the prospective study consisted of cDNA or gDNA derived from T cells, B-cell-depleted T cells, or PBMCs. The dataset comprised deeply sampled blood TCRbeta repertoires from subjects exposed to, actively infected with, or recovered from COVID-19. The repertoires were made available in a free public database intended to serve as a resource for research on the immune response to SARS-CoV-2. The samples were drawn from two sources: the first 160 participants of the ongoing ImmuneRACE study, and fewer than 1,500 subjects contributed by 6 global collaborators. Sample metadata almost always included a de-identified subject ID, COVID-19 status, age in years and sex. HLA class I and class II types, where available, came from metadata supplied by the sample provider rather than from assay-based typing. Overall study results and their limits: Clinical and demographic metadata were provided uncurated, with the amount varying by source and participant.

In the prospective study, participants were about 18 to 89 years old, resided in approximately 22 geographic areas of the United States, and were enrolled through a virtual design. Cohort assignment in the prospective study relied on participant-reported clinical history from a screening survey and a study questionnaire. Recovered participants in ImmuneRACE Cohort 3 were defined as having two consecutive negative NP/OP PCR tests, clearance from a healthcare professional, or resolution of symptoms. In the prospective study, mobile phlebotomists collected whole blood, serum and a nasopharyngeal or oropharyngeal swab from each participant. Additional blood draws and questionnaires over an approximately 2-month period could optionally be provided by prospective study participants. Before DNA extraction, prospective study blood samples were shipped either frozen or at room temperature. TCRbeta CDR3 regions were amplified from genomic DNA using the immunoSEQ Assay, a bias-controlled multiplex PCR. The published analysis was carried out like this. The number of nucleated cells in each sample was estimated by amplification of reference gene primers within the assay. To quantify the absolute abundance of each unique TCRbeta CDR3 rearrangement, sequence reads were collapsed and filtered. Productive Simpson clonality was computed per sample as the square root of Simpson's diversity index over productive rearrangements. As stored in TCRdb, this immuneACCESS dataset retains in-frame rearrangements with V and J assigned. A fraction of the clones does not appear; measured against another copy, unresolved V genes explain less than half of the discrepancy, and the remainder lacks a known reason. V and J calls and clone size are given by that table; D and trimming were obtained from the DNA. Across this sample there are hundreds of thousands of clones, with around 89% seen only once. Around 1.1% of the sample comes from the top ten.

From a lookup of the germline V gene (reference sequence), CDR1 and CDR2 are LNHDA and SQIVND. From cysteine to phenylalanine, the CDR3 is 14 amino acids long. Just the 42-base CDR3 DNA is kept, in frame starting at base 1. At the junction V is shortened by 4 bases and J by 1 base; bases outside the gene matches: 2. The table lists this clone with a count of one. Which antigen it targets is not known. No base-level quality is on record; no much larger clone is a single base apart. The clonotype originates from a man aged 30-40 years who had recovered from COVID-19. Sequenced input: PBMCs or T cells enriched from blood (not recorded which). The chain uses TRBV19 and TRBJ1-1, and TRBD1 matches 8 of the central bases. The CDR3 reads CASSKGQGNTEAFF. The DNA sequence is TGTGCCAGTAGTAAAGGACAGGGGAACACTGAAGCTTTCTTT.